The 10 T cell receptor beta chains in this list originate from one sample, sequenced in a study of blood T cell repertoires in COVID-19. Sequenced by immunoSEQ multiplex PCR; TCRdb stores in-frame clones only, minus some. The sample yields some 58,000 clones, approximately 92% seen once. The sequenced sample was peripheral blood. Receptors originate from a man aged 45-65 years with active COVID-19.

This chain uses TRBV4-1 with TRBJ2-1; tentatively, D is TRBD2 (6 bases). In germline, CDR1 is MGHRA, CDR2 YSYEKL. Trimming left V 1 base short and J 0 bases short, with 13 bases between. CDR3 length equals 17 residues. In nucleotides, the CDR3 is TGCGCCAGCAGCCAAGTAGTAGCGGCGAGCTCCTACAATGAGCAGTTCTTC. It translates to CASSQVVAASSYNEQFF.

As DNA, the CDR3 is TGCGCCAGCAGCAAAGGACAGGGGTGGTCTGAGCAGTTCTTC. Translation gives CASSKGQGWSEQFF. The chain couples TRBV4-1 to TRBJ2-1, with 9 nucleotides matching TRBD1. After removal of 5 bases from V and 9 bases from J, the junction contained 8 bases not matched to a gene. This CDR3 contains 14 residues. CDR1 and CDR2 from the germline V gene are MGHRA and YSYEKL.

V is TRBV20-1 and J is TRBJ2-1; D is possibly TRBD2 (6 bases). The germline V gene has CDR1 DFQATT and CDR2 SNEGSKA (reference sequence). CDR3 size: 14 residues. Trimming took 3 bases from V and 3 from J, leaving 12 bases between them. This CDR3 reads CSASAGSVYNEQFF. As DNA, the CDR3 is TGCAGTGCTAGTGCGGGGAGCGTCTACAATGAGCAGTTCTTC.

The chain recombines TRBV24-1 with TRBJ1-5; 10 bases map to TRBD1. Germline V gives CDR1 KGHDR, CDR2 SFDVKD. J was trimmed by 5 bases and V by 4 bases; bases with no gene match: 7. The CDR3 has 16 amino acids. CDR3 bases: TGTGCCACCAGTGAACGCAAGACAGGGGGCGATCAGCCCCAGCATTTT. Protein: CATSERKTGGDQPQHF.

V usage is TRBV1 and J usage is TRBJ2-1; the listed D gene, TRBD1, was not tested against the DNA. TRBV1 is reported as a pseudogene. The CDR3 contains 17 residues. The CDR3 region is CTSSQDRDRGHGIEQFF. In nucleotides, the CDR3 is TGCACCAGCAGCCAAGACCGGGACAGGGGGCATGGGATTGAGCAGTTCTTC.

This clone was recorded only once. The chain has TRBV7-2 and TRBJ2-1, with D tentatively TRBD1 (5 bases). V gave up 5 bases and J gave up 6 bases, with 14 bases separating them. CDR1 is SGHTA, CDR2 FQGNSA, per germline. The length of the CDR3 is 14 residues. CDR3 in DNA: TGTGCCAGCAGCCCGCAGGGAATAGGCAATGAGCAGTTCTTC. It yields the protein CASSPQGIGNEQFF.

J is TRBJ2-3 and V is TRBV6-2 or TRBV6-3; 12 bases match TRBD2. The germline V gene encodes CDR1 MNHEY and CDR2 SVGEGT. After removal of 6 bases from V and 8 bases from J, the junction contained 15 bases not matched to a gene. The CDR3 consists of 17 residues. This CDR3 reads CASSRPTSGRTPATQYF. In DNA, the CDR3 is TGTGCCAGCAGCCGCCCTACTAGCGGGAGGACTCCGGCTACGCAGTATTTT.

The chain has TRBV24-1 and TRBJ1-5; TRBD1 aligns across 7 bases. Germline trimming cut 4 bases from V and 3 bases from J; bases unmatched to any gene: 8. The V gene's germline CDR1 is KGHDR and CDR2 SFDVKD. The CDR3 sequence is 16 residues long. The CDR3 reads CATSDKDRVFNQPQHF. Here the CDR3 DNA reads TGTGCCACCAGTGACAAAGACAGGGTCTTCAATCAGCCCCAGCATTTT.

The CDR3 loop reads CASSFSGGGLGYGYTF. The DNA for the CDR3 is TGTGCCAGCAGCTTTAGTGGGGGGGGCTTGGGCTATGGCTACACCTTC. The chain carries TRBV7-2 and TRBJ1-2, with D maybe TRBD1 (6 bases). CDR3 length: 16 residues. V was shortened by 3 bases and J by 4 bases, with 18 bases between the two germline ends. CDR1 and CDR2 from the germline V gene are SGHTA and FQGNSA. Together with reference TRBV7-2 and TRBJ1-2, the CDR3 gives the full variable domain: GAGVSQSPSNKVTEKGKDVELRCDPISGHTALYWYRQSLGQGLEFLIYFQGNSAPDKSGLPSDRFSAERTGGSVSTLTIQRTQQEDSAVYLCASSFSGGGLGYGYTFGSGTRLTVV.

The V and J genes are TRBV12-3 or TRBV12-4 and TRBJ2-7, with 8 bases matching TRBD1. With V trimmed by 7 bases and J by 0 bases, 2 bases remained unmatched. The CDR3 is 13 residues long. The CDR3 DNA is TGTGCCAGCACCGACAGGGGCTCCTACGAGCAGTACTTC. This translates into CASTDRGSYEQYF.